Following are 32 T cell receptor beta chains from one sample sequenced in a study of beta chain features in type 1 diabetes. Findings and caveats of the study: A moderate, significant TCRB CDR3 shortening appeared in type 1 diabetes across four CD4+ subsets.

These TCRs' antigens remain unknown. The authors reverse transcribed all of the isolated RNA, so sequencing captured expressed TCRB transcripts. Profiled with immunoSEQ multiplex PCR; TCRdb holds only in-frame clones, not every one. The data hold under 350,000 clones, with approximately 14% observed a single time. The sequenced sample consisted of naive CD4+ T cells from blood. These receptor sequences come from a man aged 30-40 years with type 1 diabetes.

This sequence joins TRBV19 and TRBJ2-2; TRBD2 aligns across 8 bases. The germline V gene has CDR1 LNHDA and CDR2 SQIVND (reference sequence). J was trimmed by 3 bases and V by 4 bases; bases with no gene match: 7. There are 16 residues in the CDR3. The DNA for the CDR3 is TGTGCCAGTAGTAATGCGGGGGGCTGGGACACCGGGGAGCTGTTTTTT. It specifies CASSNAGGWDTGELFF. The full variable domain, completed using reference TRBV19 and TRBJ2-2, is DGGITQSPKYLFRKEGQNVTLSCEQNLNHDAMYWYRQDPGQGLRLIYYSQIVNDFQKGDIAEGYSVSREKKESFPLTVTSAQKNPTAFYLCASSNAGGWDTGELFFGEGSRLTVL.

This clone occurred a few times. The gene calls are TRBV2 and TRBJ2-7, with TRBD2 identical over 11 bases. There are 14 residues in the CDR3. CDR1 and CDR2 from the germline V gene are SNHLY and FYNNEI. V lost 4 bases to trimming and J lost 6 bases; unmatched junction nucleotides: 5. The CDR3 nucleotides are TGTGCCAGCAGTGTGGCCGGGACTAGCGGCGAGCAGTACTTC. Translation: CASSVAGTSGEQYF.

This clone turned up a few times. This chain connects TRBV2 to TRBJ2-7, with D tentatively TRBD1 (6 bases). V gave up 5 bases and J gave up 2 bases, with 13 bases separating them. Looked up from germline, CDR1 is SNHLY and CDR2 is FYNNEI. This CDR3 is 14 amino acids long. CDR3 protein: CASSSGTRTYEQYF. CDR3 DNA: TGTGCCAGCAGTTCCGGGACACGGACCTACGAGCAGTACTTC.

The V gene is TRBV30, the J gene TRBJ1-2, with TRBD1 identical over 9 bases. Germline loops: CDR1 GTSNPN, CDR2 SVGIG (reference sequence). The CDR3 loop spans 14 amino acids. With V trimmed by 4 bases and J by 7 bases, 10 bases remained unmatched. The CDR3 sequence: CAWKSGTGYSGYTF. The DNA of the CDR3 is TGTGCCTGGAAATCCGGGACAGGGTATAGTGGCTACACCTTC.

This chain connects TRBV7-2 to TRBJ2-1; D is ambiguous. Germline CDR1 is SGHTA and CDR2 is FQGNSA. This CDR3 is 14 amino acids long. Trimming cost V 1 base and J 6 bases, with 10 bases left between them. CDR3 amino acids: CASSLVGQVNEQFF. CDR3 bases: TGTGCCAGCAGCTTAGTTGGGCAGGTCAATGAGCAGTTCTTC. Looking up the rest from reference TRBV7-2 and TRBJ2-1 gives the full variable domain: GAGVSQSPSNKVTEKGKDVELRCDPISGHTALYWYRQSLGQGLEFLIYFQGNSAPDKSGLPSDRFSAERTGGSVSTLTIQRTQQEDSAVYLCASSLVGQVNEQFFGPGTRLTVL.

V is TRBV29-1 and J is TRBJ1-4, with 7 bases identical to TRBD1. Germline lookup yields CDR1 SQVTM and CDR2 ANQGSEA. CDR3 length: 14 amino acids. V gave up 4 bases and J gave up 7 bases; unmatched junction bases: 9. CDR3 loop: CSVGIGAGGEKLFF. The CDR3 region has the DNA TGCAGCGTTGGAATCGGGGCAGGGGGTGAAAAACTGTTTTTT.

V usage is TRBV9 and J usage is TRBJ2-3; 9 bases fit TRBD2. The germline gives CDR1 SGDLS, CDR2 YYNGEE. Unmatched junction bases numbered 6, after V lost 4 bases and J lost 0 bases. The CDR3 length is 16 residues. The CDR3 reads CASSSRTSVSTDTQYF. CDR3 coding DNA: TGTGCCAGCAGCTCCCGGACTAGCGTTAGCACAGATACGCAGTATTTT.

The rearrangement links TRBV12-5 to TRBJ2-3, with 10 bases aligning to TRBD2. The germline gives CDR1 LGHNT, CDR2 FRNRAP. The CDR3 contains 14 residues. Losses at the gene ends were 3 bases for V and 6 bases for J; bases not matched to a gene: 3. CDR3 sequence: CASGLSGLADTQYF. As DNA, the CDR3 is TGTGCTAGTGGTTTATCGGGACTAGCGGATACGCAGTATTTT.

The V call is TRBV11-2, the J call TRBJ2-4; 12 bases line up with TRBD2. In germline, CDR1 is SGHAT, CDR2 FQNNGV. The CDR3 length is 14 residues. Unmatched junction bases numbered 2, after V lost 6 bases and J lost 5 bases. This CDR3 is CASSSSGRENIQYF. The CDR3 DNA reads as TGTGCCAGCAGTTCTAGCGGGAGGGAAAACATTCAGTACTTC.

The rearrangement uses TRBV28 and TRBJ2-7, with TRBD1 as a possible D gene (6 bases). V lost 2 bases, J lost 12 bases, and 14 bases lay in between. The CDR3 is made up of 12 amino acids. Per germline, CDR1 MDHEN and CDR2 SYDVKM. Written as DNA, the CDR3 is TGTGCCAGCAGTTTAGGACAGAGGGGTCCGTACTTC. It codes for CASSLGQRGPYF.

This clone occurred a few times. The chain combines TRBV7-9 with TRBJ1-2; D might be TRBD1 (6 bases). Germline V gives CDR1 SEHNR, CDR2 FQNEAQ (reference sequence). The CDR3 spans 14 residues. Trimming took 5 bases from V and 2 from J, leaving 12 bases between them. This CDR3 is CASSPGQRNYGYTF. The CDR3 DNA is TGTGCCAGCAGCCCCGGACAGAGAAACTATGGCTACACCTTC.

The chain employs TRBV21-1 and TRBJ2-4; no check of the table's D call, TRBD2, against the DNA was made. TRBV21-1 is reported as a pseudogene. CDR3 length equals 14 residues. The CDR3 nucleotides are TGTGCCAGCAGCGGAAAGCGGGTGGGGAACATTCAGTACTTC. As protein: CASSGKRVGNIQYF.

This clone has just a few counts. The chain combines TRBV5-1 with TRBJ2-3; D ambiguous. CDR1 is SGHRS, CDR2 YFSETQ, per germline. The CDR3 contains 13 residues. The V end was cut by 4 bases, the J end by 3 bases, with 9 bases between. CDR3 bases: TGCGCCAGCAGCCCTGGAGCAACAGATACGCAGTATTTT. Translated, it gives CASSPGATDTQYF.

This clone occurred a few times. J is TRBJ1-1 and V is TRBV19; no firm D call. The CDR3 has 11 residues. The ends were cut back, 6 bases at V and 7 bases at J, with 9 bases in the middle. Looked up from germline, CDR1 is LNHDA and CDR2 is SQIVND (reference sequence). CDR3 DNA sequence: TGTGCCAGTAGGCGTGCGGTTGAAGCTTTCTTT. Protein sequence: CASRRAVEAFF. Looking up the rest from reference TRBV19 and TRBJ1-1 gives the full variable domain: DGGITQSPKYLFRKEGQNVTLSCEQNLNHDAMYWYRQDPGQGLRLIYYSQIVNDFQKGDIAEGYSVSREKKESFPLTVTSAQKNPTAFYLCASRRAVEAFFGQGTRLTVV.

This clone was found a few times. This chain connects TRBV30 to TRBJ2-7; D may be TRBD2 (6 bases). This CDR3 region has 13 residues. V was clipped by 0 bases and J by 3 bases, with 9 bases between them. CDR1 and CDR2 from the germline V gene are GTSNPN and SVGIG (reference sequence). CDR3 DNA sequence: TGTGCCTGGAGTGTACGGGAGTTCTACGAGCAGTACTTC. Translated, it gives CAWSVREFYEQYF.

The V gene is TRBV7-2, the J gene TRBJ2-5; no reliable D call. The CDR3 is 15 residues long. V was trimmed by 1 base and J by 1 base, leaving 10 bases between them. CDR1 is SGHTA, CDR2 FQGNSA, per germline. This chain's CDR3 is CASSLGLEPQETQYF. CDR3 nucleotide sequence: TGTGCCAGCAGCTTAGGTTTGGAGCCCCAAGAGACCCAGTACTTC.

CDR3: CASSSQGQGLNEQFF. The CDR3 DNA follows: TGTGCCAGCAGTTCTCAGGGACAGGGCCTCAATGAGCAGTTCTTC. The V and J genes are TRBV6-5 and TRBJ2-1; 9 bases are shared with TRBD1. V dropped 4 bases and J dropped 6; count of bases not matched to a gene: 7. The CDR3 extends over 15 amino acids. From germline, CDR1 is MNHEY and CDR2 SVGAGI.

This clone was counted between two and nine times. CDR3 sequence: CSVRPGQAGAGYNEQFF. In DNA, the CDR3 is TGCAGCGTCCGCCCGGGACAGGCGGGCGCTGGGTACAATGAGCAGTTCTTC. The chain couples TRBV29-1 to TRBJ2-1, with 8 positions matching TRBD1. V gave up 6 bases and J gave up 4 bases; unmatched junction bases: 17. The CDR3 runs to 17 residues. The V gene's germline CDR1 is SQVTM and CDR2 ANQGSEA.

This clone appeared a few times. The chain employs TRBV6-5 and TRBJ2-5; the D is unclear. The CDR3 sequence is 14 residues long. Germline V gene sequence: CDR1 MNHEY, CDR2 SVGAGI. V was cut by 8 bases and J by 2 bases, with 15 bases left in between. This CDR3 reads CASAGSISQETQYF. CDR3 sequence (DNA): TGTGCCAGCGCAGGCTCTATTAGTCAAGAGACCCAGTACTTC.

The chain joins TRBV2 to TRBJ2-5, with TRBD2 matching over 12 bases. From germline, CDR1 is SNHLY and CDR2 FYNNEI. There are 13 residues in the CDR3. Trimming at V came to 7 bases and at J to 4 bases, leaving 1 base not matched to a gene. The CDR3 loop is CASMGLAGETQYF. The DNA for the CDR3 is TGTGCCAGCATGGGACTAGCGGGAGAGACCCAGTACTTC.

The chain has TRBV5-4 and TRBJ2-7, with 10 bases that match TRBD1. The CDR3 sequence is 15 residues long. Germline loops: CDR1 SGHNT, CDR2 YYREEE (reference sequence). V lost 1 base to trimming and J lost 5 bases; unmatched junction nucleotides: 6. This CDR3 is CASSLSGTGDNEQYF. The CDR3 coding sequence is TGTGCCAGCAGCTTGAGTGGGACAGGGGACAACGAGCAGTACTTC.

This clone was counted a few times. In DNA form, the CDR3 reads TGTGCCAGTAGTACAACTAGCGGGAGTAACGAGCAGTACTTC. This gives the protein CASSTTSGSNEQYF. V usage is TRBV19 and J usage is TRBJ2-5; 11 positions agree with TRBD2. The last part of the DNA fits TRBJ2-7 better; the J call may be wrong. CDR1 LNHDA and CDR2 SQIVND come from the germline V gene (reference sequence). CDR3 size: 14 residues.

This clone has more than one count but fewer than ten. The chain employs TRBV28 and TRBJ2-7; 7 nucleotides match TRBD1. Trimming took 5 bases from V and 1 from J; bases not matched to a gene: 5. In germline, CDR1 is MDHEN, CDR2 SYDVKM. The CDR3 runs to 14 residues. CDR3 residues: CASSPLDRSYEQYF. The CDR3 DNA follows: TGTGCCAGCAGTCCCTTGGACAGGTCCTACGAGCAGTACTTC.

The chain couples TRBV7-9 to TRBJ1-4; 8 positions agree with TRBD1. Trimming removed 5 bases from V and 14 bases from J; junction bases left unmatched: 10. CDR3 length equals 13 residues. In germline, CDR1 is SEHNR, CDR2 FQNEAQ (reference sequence). CDR3 DNA sequence: TGTGCCAGCAGCATAGGACAGGGTGGCGGGCTGTTTTTT. Residues: CASSIGQGGGLFF.

The chain is built from TRBV7-9 and TRBJ2-4; TRBD2 might be the D (6 bases). The V and J ends lost 3 bases and 9 bases respectively, with 15 bases between them. This CDR3 region has 14 residues. The germline CDR1 and CDR2 sequences are SEHNR and FQNEAQ (reference sequence). For the CDR3, the DNA is TGTGCCAGCAGCTTGGTTAGCGGAGAAGGCATTCAGTACTTC. Its translation: CASSLVSGEGIQYF.

The gene calls are TRBV9 and TRBJ2-3; TRBD2 matches 8 bases. The V segment lost 4 bases and the J segment 5 bases; nucleotides outside the gene matches: 12. The CDR3 runs to 16 residues. Germline CDR1 reads SGDLS; CDR2 reads YYNGEE. Here the CDR3 DNA reads TGTGCCAGCAGCACTAGTGGAGCGGGAGATAAAGATACGCAGTATTTT. Its protein is CASSTSGAGDKDTQYF.

A word on this clone: In the same sample, other DNA sequences code for this CDR3. The V and J genes are TRBV7-2 and TRBJ2-7; tentative D call: TRBD1 (5 bases). Germline V CDR1 and CDR2: SGHTA, FQGNSA. The V and J ends lost 4 bases and 4 bases respectively, with 8 bases between them. This CDR3 has 12 residues. The DNA for the CDR3 is TGTGCCAGCAGCTCGCAGGGTTACGAGCAGTACTTC. It translates to CASSSQGYEQYF. The entire variable domain, with the rest obtained from reference TRBV7-2 and TRBJ2-7, is as follows: GAGVSQSPSNKVTEKGKDVELRCDPISGHTALYWYRQSLGQGLEFLIYFQGNSAPDKSGLPSDRFSAERTGGSVSTLTIQRTQQEDSAVYLCASSSQGYEQYFGPGTRLTVT.

The chain carries TRBV4-2 and TRBJ2-7; TRBD2 is a possible D gene (6 bases). Trimming left V 4 bases short and J 7 bases short, with 23 bases between. Germline assignment: CDR1 LGHNA and CDR2 YNFKEQ. This CDR3 spans 16 amino acids. This CDR3 reads CASSPYVSGWSSEQYF. Here the CDR3 DNA reads TGTGCCAGCAGCCCTTATGTCAGCGGGTGGAGTTCGGAGCAGTACTTC.

This clone has just a few counts. This chain connects TRBV9 to TRBJ2-3; TRBD1 might be the D (5 bases). This CDR3 has 17 residues. Per the germline V gene, CDR1 is SGDLS and CDR2 is YYNGEE. Deletions cut 0 bases from V and 0 bases from J, with 14 bases between. The CDR3 DNA reads TGTGCCAGCAGCGTAGGTAGGGGCCTGACTAGCACAGATACGCAGTATTTT. Residues: CASSVGRGLTSTDTQYF.

The table lists this clone with a few counts. The chain recombines TRBV2 with TRBJ2-2; no firm D call. The V end lost 4 bases, the J end lost 4 bases, and 7 bases lay between the germline ends. Germline values: CDR1 SNHLY, CDR2 FYNNEI. CDR3 length: 13 residues. CDR3 protein: CASSVVFTGELFF. CDR3 nucleotide sequence: TGTGCCAGCAGTGTAGTCTTCACCGGGGAGCTGTTTTTT.

The J gene is TRBJ2-6, the V gene TRBV6-5; D gene unclear. From germline, CDR1 is MNHEY and CDR2 SVGAGI. The CDR3 totals 13 residues. V lost 6 bases and J 1 base, leaving 4 bases between the germline ends. CDR3 bases: TGTGCCAGCAGCCTTTCTGGGGCCAACGTCCTGACTTTC. Translation gives CASSLSGANVLTF.

This clone has a handful of counts. This sequence joins TRBV5-1 and TRBJ1-5; D call uncertain. CDR3 length: 15 residues. Germline values: CDR1 SGHRS, CDR2 YFSETQ. V was shortened by 0 bases and J by 0 bases, with 7 bases between the two germline ends. DNA of the CDR3: TGCGCCAGCAGCTTGGACGGTTATAGCAATCAGCCCCAGCATTTT. Its protein product is CASSLDGYSNQPQHF. The variable domain in full, completed from reference TRBV5-1 and TRBJ1-5, reads KAGVTQTPRYLIKTRGQQVTLSCSPISGHRSVSWYQQTPGQGLQFLFEYFSETQRNKGNFPGRFSGRQFSNSRSEMNVSTLELGDSALYLCASSLDGYSNQPQHFGDGTRLSIL.